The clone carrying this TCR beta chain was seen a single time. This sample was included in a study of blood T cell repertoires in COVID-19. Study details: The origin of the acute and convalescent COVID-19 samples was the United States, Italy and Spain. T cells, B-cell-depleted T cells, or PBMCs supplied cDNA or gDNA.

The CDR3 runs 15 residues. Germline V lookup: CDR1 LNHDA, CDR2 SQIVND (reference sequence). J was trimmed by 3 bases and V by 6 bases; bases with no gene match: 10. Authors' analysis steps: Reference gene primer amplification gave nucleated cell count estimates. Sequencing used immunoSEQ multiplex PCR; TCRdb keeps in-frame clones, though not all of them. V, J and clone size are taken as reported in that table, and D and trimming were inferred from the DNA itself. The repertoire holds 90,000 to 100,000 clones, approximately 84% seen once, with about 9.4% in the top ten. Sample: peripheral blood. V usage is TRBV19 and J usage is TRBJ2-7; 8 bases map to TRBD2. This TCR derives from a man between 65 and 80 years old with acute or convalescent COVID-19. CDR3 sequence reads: CASRNDGRALYEQYF. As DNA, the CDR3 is TGTGCCAGTAGGAACGACGGGAGGGCCCTCTACGAGCAGTACTTC.